This TCR beta chain was documented in a study of CD8+ T cells in alopecia areata. Study summary: C3H/HeJ donors aged about 6-13 months with spontaneous alopecia supplied skin grafted onto approximately 6-10-week-old female C3H/HeJ mice. Findings and caveats of the study: Among the cells sequenced in scalp samples are also the resident alphabeta T cells of normal skin. It was less clear whether patients shared TCRs than it was in mice, possibly because of HLA. An increase in clonality over normal scalp was evident in lesional scalp, especially alopecia totalis/universalis.

The sequencing template was cDNA reverse transcribed from extracted RNA. Sequencing used immunoSEQ multiplex PCR; TCRdb keeps in-frame clones, though not all of them. The sample shows more than 250,000 clones, none of them appearing just once. Markers used for sorting pooled cutaneous lymph node cells were CD4, CD8alpha, NKG2D, NKG2ACE and others. This clone was counted only a few times. The antigen is unknown. The genes and germline here are from mouse. The read terminates 4 residues ahead of where the CDR3 ends, so the germline J gene completes it. The V end was cut by 0 bases, the J end by 0 bases, with 13 bases between. Germline V gives CDR1 NSQYPW, CDR2 LRSPGD (reference sequence). CDR3 length: 17 residues.

The sequenced sample consisted of CD4+ T cells sorted from a lymph node. This chain joins TRBV1 and TRBJ2-3; D may be TRBD2 (6 bases). The sequence was collected from a C3H/HeJ mouse with alopecia areata. Mice of this strain are of MHC haplotype H2-k. CDR3 protein: CTCSADRLGTSAETLYF. The sequenced part of the CDR3 DNA is TGCACCTGCAGTGCAGATCGATTGGGGACTAGTGCAGAA.